A selection of T cell receptor beta chains follows, all from one sample in a study of monozygotic twins with inflammatory bowel disease. TCRdb reprocessed the 5' RACE reads, with one entry per CDR3 protein and no DNA. The specimen's table records nearly 45,000 distinct CDR3 sequences. Sequencing input: blood. The receptors stem from a human donor with ulcerative colitis or Crohn's disease, or a healthy co-twin of an affected twin (not recorded which). Both conserved end residues are part of each CDR3. Only some rows state a clone size, as once, few, many or a class for expanded clones.

cdr3_aa | j_call | clone_size | v_call
CSARDRDFSGNTIYF | TRBJ1-3 | - | TRBV20-1
CAWSSPQADTGELFF | TRBJ2-2 | - | TRBV30
CASSLQPGGFYEQYF | TRBJ2-7 | - | TRBV5-1
CASSQETGANEQFF | TRBJ2-1 | - | TRBV4-3
CASSPSGRAYEQYF | TRBJ2-7 | - | TRBV3-1
CSARSGLAGGGNEQFF | TRBJ2-1 | - | TRBV29-1
CASSQKTGSTGELFF | TRBJ2-2 | - | TRBV3-1
CASSLLGMGEQGSNQPQHF | TRBJ1-5 | - | TRBV28
CASSFGTGINEKLFF | TRBJ1-4 | - | TRBV11-2
CASSSQGVLAGVDGELFF | TRBJ2-2 | - | TRBV11-3
CASSLASGSSYNEQFF | TRBJ2-1 | - | TRBV28
CASSYSGDRDETQYF | TRBJ2-5 | - | TRBV6-5
CASSTRLAGKQETQYF | TRBJ2-5 | - | TRBV7-8
CSAKQGTNEKLFF | TRBJ1-4 | - | TRBV20-1
CSAGSGGETQYF | TRBJ2-5 | - | TRBV20-1
CASSGGLAGVTGELFF | TRBJ2-2 | - | TRBV9
CASSLDSENIQYF | TRBJ2-4 | - | TRBV5-1
CASSPRPSGRGENEQFF | TRBJ2-1 | - | TRBV5-1
CASHMDSVVNEQFF | TRBJ2-1 | - | TRBV28
CASGDGRTDTQYF | TRBJ2-3 | - | TRBV28
CASSPIAGIPFF | TRBJ2-1 | - | TRBV7-2
CASSLALAGWNEQFF | TRBJ2-1 | - | TRBV7-2
CASSLRAALYSGANVLTF | TRBJ2-6 | - | TRBV11-2
CASSLGGTGNSYGYTF | TRBJ1-2 | - | TRBV7-6
CASSLRGLWGGAYEQYF | TRBJ2-7 | - | TRBV27
CASGSFYEQYF | TRBJ2-7 | - | TRBV27
CSAETGTPDYEQYF | TRBJ2-7 | - | TRBV20-1
CASKGSWDGEAFF | TRBJ1-1 | - | TRBV6-1
CARDRGMNTEAFF | TRBJ1-1 | - | TRBV30
CASSPDISSGANVLTF | TRBJ2-6 | - | TRBV7-9
CASSWYQSYTF | TRBJ1-2 | - | TRBV5-4
CASSPQSQPNYGYTF | TRBJ1-2 | - | TRBV18
CASQEQGLGETQYF | TRBJ2-5 | - | TRBV11-2
CASTPSGFRNTEAFF | TRBJ1-1 | - | TRBV12-3/TRBV12-4
CASSLPGSLTDTQYF | TRBJ2-3 | - | TRBV7-9
CASKGQNTDTQYF | TRBJ2-3 | - | TRBV12-3/TRBV12-4
CAWSTSFRDRGGRYF | TRBJ2-3 | - | TRBV30
CASRPGGNTGELFF | TRBJ2-2 | - | TRBV7-9
CSAMGNNEQFF | TRBJ2-1 | - | TRBV20-1
CASSPQGAIHLNSNQPQHF | TRBJ1-5 | - | TRBV19
CASSSTPQVGGSGNTIYF | TRBJ1-3 | - | TRBV11-2
CSARDGDQPQHF | TRBJ1-5 | - | TRBV20-1
CSVPRTGLSYGYTF | TRBJ1-2 | - | TRBV29-1
CASSRENKYTYEQYF | TRBJ2-7 | - | TRBV4-3
CASSGTSVNNEQFF | TRBJ2-1 | - | TRBV2
CATSRETGPYNEQFF | TRBJ2-1 | - | TRBV15
CASSVVQTGELFF | TRBJ2-2 | - | TRBV9
CASSDFGVDAQHF | TRBJ1-5 | - | TRBV18
CATSRAPAQDQPQHF | TRBJ1-5 | - | TRBV15
CASSLGGPEQYF | TRBJ2-7 | - | TRBV5-6
CASSFGGGNYEQYF | TRBJ2-7 | - | TRBV12-3/TRBV12-4
CASSEGQGGYTF | TRBJ1-2 | - | TRBV25-1
CASSLLGGLSETQYF | TRBJ2-5 | - | TRBV7-7
CASSVPGLAPTDTQYF | TRBJ2-3 | - | TRBV12-3/TRBV12-4
CASSWGAGVSPLHF | TRBJ1-6 | medium-sized | TRBV28
CASSPFSGYGYTF | TRBJ1-2 | - | TRBV4-1
CSVGKVGPNEQFF | TRBJ2-1 | - | TRBV29-1
CSASDRPSGSSYNEQFF | TRBJ2-1 | - | TRBV20-1
CASSFRDLQETQYF | TRBJ2-5 | - | TRBV5-4
CASSGTGYYEQYF | TRBJ2-7 | - | TRBV2